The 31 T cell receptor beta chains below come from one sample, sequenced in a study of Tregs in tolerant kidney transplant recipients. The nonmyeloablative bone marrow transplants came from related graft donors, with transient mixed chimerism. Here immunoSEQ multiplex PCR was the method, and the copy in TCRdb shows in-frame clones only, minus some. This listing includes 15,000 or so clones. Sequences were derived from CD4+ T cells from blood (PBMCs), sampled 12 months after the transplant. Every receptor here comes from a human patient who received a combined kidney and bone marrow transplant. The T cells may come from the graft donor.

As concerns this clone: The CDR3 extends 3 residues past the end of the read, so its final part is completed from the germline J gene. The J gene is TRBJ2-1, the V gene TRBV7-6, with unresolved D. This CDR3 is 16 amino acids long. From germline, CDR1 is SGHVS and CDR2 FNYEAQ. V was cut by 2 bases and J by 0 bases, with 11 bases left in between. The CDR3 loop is CASSLRLSSSYNEQFF. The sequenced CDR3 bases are TGTGCCAGCAGCTTAAGGCTTTCAAGCTCCTACAATGAG.

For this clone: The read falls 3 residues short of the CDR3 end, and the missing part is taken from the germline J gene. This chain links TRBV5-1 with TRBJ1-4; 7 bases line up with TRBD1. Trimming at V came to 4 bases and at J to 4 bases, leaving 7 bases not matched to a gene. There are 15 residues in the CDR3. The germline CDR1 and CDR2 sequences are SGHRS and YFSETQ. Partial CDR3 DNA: TGCGCCAGCAGCCCGGGACAGTCACATAATGAAAAA. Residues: CASSPGQSHNEK. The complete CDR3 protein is CASSPGQSHNEKLFF.

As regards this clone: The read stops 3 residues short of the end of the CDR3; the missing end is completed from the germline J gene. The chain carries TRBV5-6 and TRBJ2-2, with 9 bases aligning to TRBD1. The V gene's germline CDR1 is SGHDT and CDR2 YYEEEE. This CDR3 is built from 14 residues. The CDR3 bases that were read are TGTGCCAGCAGCGCCCGGGACAGGGTCGATAGG. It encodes CASSARDRVDR. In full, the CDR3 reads CASSARDRVDRLFF.

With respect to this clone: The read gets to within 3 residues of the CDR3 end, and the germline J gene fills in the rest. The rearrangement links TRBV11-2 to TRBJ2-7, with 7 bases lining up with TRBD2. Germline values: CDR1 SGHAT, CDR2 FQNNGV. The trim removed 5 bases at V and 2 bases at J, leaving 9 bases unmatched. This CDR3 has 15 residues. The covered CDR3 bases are TGTGCCAGCAGCCCCTGGGGGGGGGAAACCTACGAG. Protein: CASSPWGGETYE. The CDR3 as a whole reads CASSPWGGETYEQYF.

CDR3 bases read: TGTGCCAGCAGCTTGGATGGTGTCCCGGGG. Translated, it gives CASSLDGVPG. The full-length CDR3 reads as CASSLDGVPGAFF. This chain uses TRBV5-4 with TRBJ1-1; no definite D call. The read halts 3 residues ahead of the CDR3 end, with the missing end drawn from the germline J gene. The CDR3 loop spans 13 amino acids. The germline V gene encodes CDR1 SGHNT and CDR2 YYREEE (reference sequence).

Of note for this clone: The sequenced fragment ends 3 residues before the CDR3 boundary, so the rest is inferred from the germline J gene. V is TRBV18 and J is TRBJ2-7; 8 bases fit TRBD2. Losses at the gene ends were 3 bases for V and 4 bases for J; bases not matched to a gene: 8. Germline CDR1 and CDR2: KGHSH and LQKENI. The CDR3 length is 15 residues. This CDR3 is CASSPASGSGYEQYF. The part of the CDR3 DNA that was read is TGTGCCAGCTCACCGGCGAGCGGGAGTGGTTACGAG.

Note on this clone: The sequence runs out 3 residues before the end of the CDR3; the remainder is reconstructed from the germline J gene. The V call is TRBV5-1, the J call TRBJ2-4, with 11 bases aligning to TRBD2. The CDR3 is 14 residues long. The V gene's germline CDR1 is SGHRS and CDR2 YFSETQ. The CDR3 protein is CASSLDSGRAPQYF. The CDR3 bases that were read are TGCGCCAGCAGCTTGGATAGCGGGAGGGCTCCT.

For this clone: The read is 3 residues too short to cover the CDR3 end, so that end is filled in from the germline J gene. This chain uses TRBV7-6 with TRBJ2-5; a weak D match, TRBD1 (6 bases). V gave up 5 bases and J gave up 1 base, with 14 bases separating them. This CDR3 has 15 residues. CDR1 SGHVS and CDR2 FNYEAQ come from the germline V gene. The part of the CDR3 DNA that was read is TGTGCCAGCAGCCTTTCCGGACAGCTCCAAGAGACC. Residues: CASSLSGQLQET. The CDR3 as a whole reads CASSLSGQLQETQYF.

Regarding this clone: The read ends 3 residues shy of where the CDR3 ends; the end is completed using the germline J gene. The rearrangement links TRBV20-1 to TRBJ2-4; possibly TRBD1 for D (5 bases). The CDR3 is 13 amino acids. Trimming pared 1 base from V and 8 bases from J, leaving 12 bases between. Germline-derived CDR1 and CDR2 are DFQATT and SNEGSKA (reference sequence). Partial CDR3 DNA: TGCAGTGCTAGAGGGCTGGGCAGGGACATT. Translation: CSARGLGRDI. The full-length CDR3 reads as CSARGLGRDIQYF.

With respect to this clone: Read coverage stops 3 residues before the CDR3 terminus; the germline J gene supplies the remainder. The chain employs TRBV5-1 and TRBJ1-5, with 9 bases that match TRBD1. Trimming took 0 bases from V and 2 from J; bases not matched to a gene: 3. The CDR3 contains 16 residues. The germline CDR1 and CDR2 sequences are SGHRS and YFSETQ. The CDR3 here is CASSLGTGAGNQPQHF. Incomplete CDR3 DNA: TGCGCCAGCAGCTTGGGGACAGGGGCCGGCAATCAGCCC.

This CDR3 reads CASSESGRAYEQYF. The sequenced part of the CDR3 DNA is TGCGCCAGCAGTGAAAGCGGGAGGGCATACGAG. The V and J genes are TRBV10-1 and TRBJ2-7; 10 bases match TRBD2. From the germline J gene comes the end of the CDR3, since the read stops 3 residues before it. The V gene's germline CDR1 is WNHNN and CDR2 SYGVQD (reference sequence). Trimming cost V 3 bases and J 4 bases; bases outside gene matches: 3. The CDR3 loop spans 14 amino acids.

The DNA read from the CDR3 is TGTGCCAGCAAACTAGCGGGAGGGGGTGAG. Protein: CASKLAGGGE. The CDR3, in full, reads CASKLAGGGEQFF. V is TRBV28 and J is TRBJ2-1; 13 bases map to TRBD2. The DNA ends 3 residues before the CDR3 does, and the rest of the CDR3 is filled in from the germline J gene. This CDR3 comprises 13 residues. Per germline, CDR1 MDHEN and CDR2 SYDVKM. Trimming at V came to 7 bases and at J to 9 bases, leaving 3 bases not matched to a gene.

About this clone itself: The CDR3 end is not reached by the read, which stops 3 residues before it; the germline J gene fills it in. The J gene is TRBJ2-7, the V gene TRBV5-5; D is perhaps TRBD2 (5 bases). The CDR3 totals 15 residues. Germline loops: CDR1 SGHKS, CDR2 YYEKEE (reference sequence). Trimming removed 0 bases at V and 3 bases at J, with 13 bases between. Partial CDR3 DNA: TGTGCCAGCAGCTTGGGGCTAGCAACCATCTACGAG. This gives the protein CASSLGLATIYE. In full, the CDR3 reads CASSLGLATIYEQYF.

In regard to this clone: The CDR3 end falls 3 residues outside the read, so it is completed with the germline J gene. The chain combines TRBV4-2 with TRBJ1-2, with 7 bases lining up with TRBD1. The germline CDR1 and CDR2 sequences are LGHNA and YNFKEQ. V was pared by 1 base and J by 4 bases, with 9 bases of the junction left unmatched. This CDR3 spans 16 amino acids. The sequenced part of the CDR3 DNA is TGTGCCAGCAGCCAAGCTGGACAGGAAGAGGGCTATGGC. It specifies CASSQAGQEEGYG. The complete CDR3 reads CASSQAGQEEGYGYTF.

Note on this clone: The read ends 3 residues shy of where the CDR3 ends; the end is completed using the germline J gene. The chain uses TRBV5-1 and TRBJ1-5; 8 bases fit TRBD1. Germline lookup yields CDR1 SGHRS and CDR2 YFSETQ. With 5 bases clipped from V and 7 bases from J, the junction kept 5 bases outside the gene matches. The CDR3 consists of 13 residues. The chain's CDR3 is CASRTDRDQPQHF. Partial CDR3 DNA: TGCGCCAGCAGAACGGACAGGGACCAGCCC.

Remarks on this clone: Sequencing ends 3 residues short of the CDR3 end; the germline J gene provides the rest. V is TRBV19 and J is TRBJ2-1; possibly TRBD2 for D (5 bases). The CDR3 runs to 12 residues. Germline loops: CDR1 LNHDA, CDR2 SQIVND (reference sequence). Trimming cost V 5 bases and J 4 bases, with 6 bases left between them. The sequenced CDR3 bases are TGTGCCAGTAGTCGAGGGTACAATGAG. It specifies CASSRGYNE. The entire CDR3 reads CASSRGYNEQFF.

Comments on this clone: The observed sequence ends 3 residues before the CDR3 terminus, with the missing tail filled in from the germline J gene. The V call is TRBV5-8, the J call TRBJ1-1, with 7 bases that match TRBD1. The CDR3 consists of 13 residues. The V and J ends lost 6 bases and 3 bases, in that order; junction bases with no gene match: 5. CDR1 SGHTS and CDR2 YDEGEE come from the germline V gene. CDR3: CASNKDRYTEAFF. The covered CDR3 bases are TGTGCCAGCAACAAGGACAGGTACACTGAA.

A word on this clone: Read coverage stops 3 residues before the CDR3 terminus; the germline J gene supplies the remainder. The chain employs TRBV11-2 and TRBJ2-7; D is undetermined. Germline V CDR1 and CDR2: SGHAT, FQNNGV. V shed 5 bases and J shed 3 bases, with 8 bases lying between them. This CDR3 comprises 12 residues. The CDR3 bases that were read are TGTGCCAGCAGCCCTCAACTCTACGAG. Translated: CASSPQLYE. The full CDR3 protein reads CASSPQLYEQYF.

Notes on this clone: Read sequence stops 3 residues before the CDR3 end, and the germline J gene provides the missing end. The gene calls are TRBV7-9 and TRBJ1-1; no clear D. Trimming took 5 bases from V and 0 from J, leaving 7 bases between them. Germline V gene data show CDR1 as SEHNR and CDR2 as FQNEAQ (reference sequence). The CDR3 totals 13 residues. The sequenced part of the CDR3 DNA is TGTGCCAGCAGCCGAACAGTGAACACTGAA. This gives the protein CASSRTVNTE. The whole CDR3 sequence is CASSRTVNTEAFF.

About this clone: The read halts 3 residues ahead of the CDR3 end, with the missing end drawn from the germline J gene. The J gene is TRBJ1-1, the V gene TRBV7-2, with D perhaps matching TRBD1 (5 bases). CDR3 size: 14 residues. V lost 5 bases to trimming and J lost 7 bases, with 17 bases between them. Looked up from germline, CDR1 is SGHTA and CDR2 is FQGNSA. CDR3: CASSLQAHLGEAFF. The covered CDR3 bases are TGTGCCAGCAGCCTACAGGCTCATTTGGGTGAA.

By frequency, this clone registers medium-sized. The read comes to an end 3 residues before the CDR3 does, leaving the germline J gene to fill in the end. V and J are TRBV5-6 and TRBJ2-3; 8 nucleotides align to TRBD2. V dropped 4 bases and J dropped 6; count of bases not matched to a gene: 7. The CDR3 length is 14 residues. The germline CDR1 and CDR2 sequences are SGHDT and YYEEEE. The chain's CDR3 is CASSPGGGGDTQYF. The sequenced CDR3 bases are TGTGCCAGCAGCCCCGGGGGGGGAGGGGATACG.

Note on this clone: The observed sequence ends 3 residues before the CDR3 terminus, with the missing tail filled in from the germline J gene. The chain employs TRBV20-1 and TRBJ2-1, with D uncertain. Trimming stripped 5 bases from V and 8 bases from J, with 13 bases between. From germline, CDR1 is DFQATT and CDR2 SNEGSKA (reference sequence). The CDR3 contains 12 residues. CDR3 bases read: TGCAGTGCTCCAAACCCTATATATGAG. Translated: CSAPNPIYE. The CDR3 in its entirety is CSAPNPIYEQFF.

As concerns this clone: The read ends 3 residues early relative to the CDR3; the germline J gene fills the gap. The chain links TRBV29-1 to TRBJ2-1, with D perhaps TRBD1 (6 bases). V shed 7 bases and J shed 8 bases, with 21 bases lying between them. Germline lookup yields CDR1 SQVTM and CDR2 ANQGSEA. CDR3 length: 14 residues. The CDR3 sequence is CSARADRNSDEQFF. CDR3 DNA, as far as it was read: TGCAGCGCTCGAGCCGACAGGAATAGCGATGAG.

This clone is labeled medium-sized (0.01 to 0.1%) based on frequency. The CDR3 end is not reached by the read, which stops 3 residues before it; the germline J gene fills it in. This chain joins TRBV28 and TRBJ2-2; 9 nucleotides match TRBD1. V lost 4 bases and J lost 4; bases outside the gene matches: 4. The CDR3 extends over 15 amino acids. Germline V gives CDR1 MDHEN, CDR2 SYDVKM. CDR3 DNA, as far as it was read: TGTGCCAGCAGTTACCCGGGACAGGGCACCGGGGAG. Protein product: CASSYPGQGTGE. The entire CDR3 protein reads CASSYPGQGTGELFF.

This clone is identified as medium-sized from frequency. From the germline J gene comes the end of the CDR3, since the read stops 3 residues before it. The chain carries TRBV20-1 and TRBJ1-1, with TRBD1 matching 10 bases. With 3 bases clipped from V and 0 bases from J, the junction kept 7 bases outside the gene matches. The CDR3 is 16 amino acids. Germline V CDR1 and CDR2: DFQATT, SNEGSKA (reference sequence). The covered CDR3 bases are TGCAGTGCTAGTTCGGGACAGGGGTTCGTGAACACTGAA. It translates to CSASSGQGFVNTE. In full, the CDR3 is CSASSGQGFVNTEAFF.

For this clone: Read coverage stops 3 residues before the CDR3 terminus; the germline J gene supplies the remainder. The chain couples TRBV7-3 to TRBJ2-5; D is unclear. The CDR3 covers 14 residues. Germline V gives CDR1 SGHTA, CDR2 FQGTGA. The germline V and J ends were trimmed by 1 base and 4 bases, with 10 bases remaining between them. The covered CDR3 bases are TGTGCCAGCAGCTTAATATCTAGAGGAGAGACC. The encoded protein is CASSLISRGET. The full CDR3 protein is CASSLISRGETQYF.

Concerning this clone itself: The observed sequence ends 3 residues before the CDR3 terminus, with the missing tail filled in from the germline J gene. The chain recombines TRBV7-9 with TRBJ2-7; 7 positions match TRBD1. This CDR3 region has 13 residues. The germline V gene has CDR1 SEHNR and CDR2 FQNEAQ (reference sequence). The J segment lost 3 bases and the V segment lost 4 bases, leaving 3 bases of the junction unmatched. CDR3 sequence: CASSSSGGYEQYF. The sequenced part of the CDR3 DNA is TGTGCCAGCAGCTCCTCAGGGGGCTACGAG. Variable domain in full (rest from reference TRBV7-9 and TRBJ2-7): DTGVSQNPRHKITKRGQNVTFRCDPISEHNRLYWYRQTLGQGPEFLTYFQNEAQLEKSRLLSDRFSAERPKGSFSTLEIQRTEQGDSAMYLCASSSSGGYEQYFGPGTRLTVT.

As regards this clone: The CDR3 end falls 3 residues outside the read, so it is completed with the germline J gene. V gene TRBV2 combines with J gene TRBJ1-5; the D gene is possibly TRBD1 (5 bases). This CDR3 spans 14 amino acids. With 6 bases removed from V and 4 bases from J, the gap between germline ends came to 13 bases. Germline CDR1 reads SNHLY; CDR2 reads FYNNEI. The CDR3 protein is CASSQRSGNQPQHF. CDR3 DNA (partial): TGTGCCAGCAGCCAACGCTCAGGGAATCAGCCC.

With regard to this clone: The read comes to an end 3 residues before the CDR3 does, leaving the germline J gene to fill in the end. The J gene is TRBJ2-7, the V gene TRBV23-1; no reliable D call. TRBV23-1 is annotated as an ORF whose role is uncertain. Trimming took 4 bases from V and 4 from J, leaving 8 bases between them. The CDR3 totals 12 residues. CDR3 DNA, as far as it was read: TGCGCCAGCAGTCTCCACTGGTACGAG. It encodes CASSLHWYE. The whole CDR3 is CASSLHWYEQYF.

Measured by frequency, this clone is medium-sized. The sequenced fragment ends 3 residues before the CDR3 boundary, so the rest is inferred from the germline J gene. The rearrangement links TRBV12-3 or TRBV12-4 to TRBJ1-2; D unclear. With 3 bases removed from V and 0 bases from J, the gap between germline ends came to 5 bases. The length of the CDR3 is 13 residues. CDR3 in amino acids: CASSLLANYGYTF. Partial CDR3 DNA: TGTGCCAGCAGTTTGTTAGCTAACTATGGC.

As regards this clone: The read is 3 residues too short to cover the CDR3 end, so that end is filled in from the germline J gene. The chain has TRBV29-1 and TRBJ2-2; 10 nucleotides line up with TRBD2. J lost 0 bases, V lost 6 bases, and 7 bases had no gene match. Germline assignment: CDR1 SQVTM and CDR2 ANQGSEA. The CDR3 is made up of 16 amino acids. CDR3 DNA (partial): TGCAGCGTCCTACCCAGCGGGAGGGCGAACACCGGGGAG. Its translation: CSVLPSGRANTGE. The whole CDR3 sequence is CSVLPSGRANTGELFF.